These T cell receptor beta chains were read from a single sample in a study of Graves' ophthalmopathy and Graves' hyperthyroidism. TCRdb passed the multiplex PCR reads through MiXCR, listing each CDR3 protein once. The sample shows over a million distinct CDR3 sequences, 35% to 45% of them seen only once. Input material: peripheral blood or thyroid tissue (not recorded which). The receptor source for this set is an adult man with Graves' hyperthyroidism. The CDR3 runs from the conserved cysteine through the conserved F or W. The order of the fields is J gene, D gene, V gene, clone size, CDR3 protein, CDR3 DNA. The D gene is left open where the match is weak. Not all rows give a size; the values are once, few, many and, for expanded clones, a class.

>TRBJ1-2|TRBD1|TRBV19|few
CASSILSRGQDGYTF
TGTGCCAGTAGTATTCTCAGCAGGGGGCAGGATGGCTACACCTTC
>TRBJ1-5|NA|TRBV20-1|many
CSARKGGVRMQPQHF
TGCAGTGCTAGAAAAGGCGGGGTACGAATGCAGCCCCAGCATTTT
>TRBJ2-2|TRBD1|TRBV7-9|NA
CASSQGQGELFF
TGTGCCAGCAGCCAGGGACAGGGGGAGCTGTTTTTT
>TRBJ1-2|NA|TRBV29-1|few
CSVELGGGVHGYTF
TGCAGCGTTGAATTAGGAGGGGGGGTACATGGCTACACCTTC
>TRBJ1-1|TRBD1|TRBV19|many
CASVPRTGYTEAFF
TGTGCCAGCGTTCCTAGGACAGGCTACACTGAAGCTTTCTTT
>TRBJ1-4|NA|TRBV5-1|NA
CASSPTGRSEKLFF
TGCGCCAGCAGCCCCACGGGTAGGAGTGAAAAACTGTTTTTT
>TRBJ1-5|NA|TRBV10-2|NA
CASSEPDRGSNQPQHF
TGCGCCAGCAGTGAGCCGGACAGAGGAAGCAATCAGCCCCAGCATTTT
>TRBJ1-2|NA|TRBV19|few
CASSLAAVINYGYTF
TGTGCCAGTAGTTTAGCGGCGGTAATTAACTATGGCTACACCTTC
>TRBJ1-6|TRBD1|TRBV7-6|NA
CASSLAKGTGNLSPLHF
TGTGCCAGCAGCTTAGCCAAAGGGACAGGGAACCTTTCACCCCTCCACTTT
>TRBJ2-7|NA|TRBV5-1|few
CASSQGYQAYEQYF
TGTGCCAGCAGCCAAGGTTATCAGGCCTACGAGCAGTACTTC
>TRBJ2-5|NA|TRBV9|many
CASSVGQTYSEETQYF
TGTGCCAGCAGCGTAGGGCAGACCTACTCAGAAGAGACCCAGTACTTC
>TRBJ2-5|NA|TRBV7-9|few
CASSLNRAGQRTQYF
TGTGCCAGCAGCTTGAACAGGGCGGGGCAACGGACCCAGTACTTC
>TRBJ2-7|NA|TRBV11-2|NA
CASSRDSGAVYEQYF
TGCGCCAGCAGCCGGGACTCCGGGGCCGTCTACGAGCAGTACTTC
>TRBJ1-5|NA|TRBV15|NA
CATSRARVSGEPQHF
TGTGCCACCAGCAGAGCGAGGGTCTCGGGGGAGCCCCAGCATTTT
>TRBJ1-1|NA|TRBV19|once
CASSIKQLNTEAFF
TGTGCCAGTAGTATTAAACAGCTGAACACTGAAGCTTTCTTT
>TRBJ1-5|TRBD1|TRBV7-2|many
CASSAQQGARQPQHF
TGTGCCAGCAGCGCACAACAGGGGGCCCGGCAGCCCCAGCATTTT
>TRBJ2-6|NA|TRBV6-5|many
CASSYSNSGANVLTF
TGTGCCAGCAGTTACTCGAACTCTGGGGCCAACGTCCTGACTTTC
>TRBJ2-5|TRBD1|TRBV30|few
CAWSVGARGLSETQYF
TGTGCCTGGAGTGTTGGGGCCAGGGGGCTGAGCGAGACCCAGTACTTC
>TRBJ2-7|NA|TRBV20-1|many
CSARVRSYEQYF
TGCAGTGCTAGAGTGAGATCCTACGAGCAGTACTTC
>TRBJ1-5|NA|TRBV6-2/TRBV6-3|NA
CASNGFNQPQHF
TGTGCCAGCAATGGGTTTAATCAGCCCCAGCATTTT
>TRBJ2-6|TRBD1|TRBV7-3|NA
CASSSGQGARGANVLTF
TGTGCCAGCAGCTCCGGTCAGGGGGCACGCGGGGCCAACGTCCTGACTTTC
>TRBJ2-5|NA|TRBV10-3|many
CAISHQGSETQYF
TGTGCCATCTCCCACCAGGGATCAGAGACCCAGTACTTC
>TRBJ1-2|NA|TRBV9|few
CASSVGGAANYGYTF
TGTGCCAGCAGCGTAGGAGGGGCGGCGAACTATGGCTACACCTTC
>TRBJ2-5|NA|TRBV20-1|many
CSARNGRETQYF
TGCAGTGCTAGGAACGGGAGAGAGACCCAGTACTTC
>TRBJ2-7|TRBD2|TRBV19|few
CASKKAGESYEQYF
TGTGCCAGCAAAAAAGCGGGGGAAAGTTACGAGCAGTACTTC
>TRBJ2-7|NA|TRBV6-6|NA
CASSYIGPSYEQYF
TGTGCCAGCAGTTACATAGGGCCCTCCTACGAGCAGTACTTC